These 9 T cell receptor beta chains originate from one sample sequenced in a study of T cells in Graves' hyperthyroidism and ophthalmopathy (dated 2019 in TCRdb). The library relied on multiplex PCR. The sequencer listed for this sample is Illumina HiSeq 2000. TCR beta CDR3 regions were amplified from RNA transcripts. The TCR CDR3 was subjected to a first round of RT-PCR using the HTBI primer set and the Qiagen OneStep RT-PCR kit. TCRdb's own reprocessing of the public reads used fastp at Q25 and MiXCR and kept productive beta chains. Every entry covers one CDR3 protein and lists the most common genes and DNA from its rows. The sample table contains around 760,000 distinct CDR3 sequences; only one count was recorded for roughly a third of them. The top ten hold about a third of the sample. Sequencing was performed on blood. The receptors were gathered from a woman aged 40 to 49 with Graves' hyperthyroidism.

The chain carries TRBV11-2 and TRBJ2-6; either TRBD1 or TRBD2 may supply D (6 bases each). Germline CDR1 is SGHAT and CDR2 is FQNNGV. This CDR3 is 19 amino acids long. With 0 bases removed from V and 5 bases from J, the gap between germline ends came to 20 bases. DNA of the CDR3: TGTGCCAGCAGCTTAGAAGGGGGGACCACTGAAGCTTGGGCCAACGTCCTGACTTTC. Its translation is CASSLEGGTTEAWANVLTF.

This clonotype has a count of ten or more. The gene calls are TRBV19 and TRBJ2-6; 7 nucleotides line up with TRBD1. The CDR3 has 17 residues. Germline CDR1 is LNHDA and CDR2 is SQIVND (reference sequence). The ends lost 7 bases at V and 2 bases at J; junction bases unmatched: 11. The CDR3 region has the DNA TGTGCCAGTACTTCGACAGGGATAAGGGCTGGGGCCAACGTCCTGACTTTC. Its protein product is CASTSTGIRAGANVLTF.

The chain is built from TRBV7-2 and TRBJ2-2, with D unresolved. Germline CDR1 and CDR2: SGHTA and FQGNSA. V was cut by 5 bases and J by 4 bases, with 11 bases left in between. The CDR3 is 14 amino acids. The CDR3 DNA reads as TGTGCCAGCAGCCCGCGCTTGAGCACCGGGGAGCTGTTTTTT. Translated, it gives CASSPRLSTGELFF.

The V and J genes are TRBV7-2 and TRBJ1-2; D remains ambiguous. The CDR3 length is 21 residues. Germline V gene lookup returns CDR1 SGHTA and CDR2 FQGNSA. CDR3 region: CHSEPGPVPKVEGFSSYGYTF. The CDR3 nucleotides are TGTCACAGTGAGCCTGGTCCCGTTCCCAAAGTGGAGGGATTCTCATCCTATGGCTACACCTTC.

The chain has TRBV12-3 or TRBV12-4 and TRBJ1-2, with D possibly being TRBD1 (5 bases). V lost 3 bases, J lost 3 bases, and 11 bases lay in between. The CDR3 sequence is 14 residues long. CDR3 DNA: TGTGCCAGCAGTTTGGGACGCCAGTACTATGGCTACACCTTC. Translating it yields CASSLGRQYYGYTF.

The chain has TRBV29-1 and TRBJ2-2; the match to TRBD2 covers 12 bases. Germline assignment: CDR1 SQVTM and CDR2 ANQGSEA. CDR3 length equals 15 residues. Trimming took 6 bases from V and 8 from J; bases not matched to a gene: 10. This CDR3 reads CSVKQGTSGSGELFF. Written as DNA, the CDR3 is TGCAGCGTAAAACAGGGGACTAGCGGGTCGGGGGAGCTGTTTTTT.

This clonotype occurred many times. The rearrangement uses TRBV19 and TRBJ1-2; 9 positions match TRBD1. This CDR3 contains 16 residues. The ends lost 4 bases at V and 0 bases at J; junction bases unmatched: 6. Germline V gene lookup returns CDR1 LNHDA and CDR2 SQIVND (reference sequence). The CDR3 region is CASSRVGTGTNYGYTF. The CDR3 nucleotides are TGTGCCAGTAGTAGGGTCGGGACAGGGACTAACTATGGCTACACCTTC. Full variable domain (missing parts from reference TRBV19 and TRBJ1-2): DGGITQSPKYLFRKEGQNVTLSCEQNLNHDAMYWYRQDPGQGLRLIYYSQIVNDFQKGDIAEGYSVSREKKESFPLTVTSAQKNPTAFYLCASSRVGTGTNYGYTFGSGTRLTVV.

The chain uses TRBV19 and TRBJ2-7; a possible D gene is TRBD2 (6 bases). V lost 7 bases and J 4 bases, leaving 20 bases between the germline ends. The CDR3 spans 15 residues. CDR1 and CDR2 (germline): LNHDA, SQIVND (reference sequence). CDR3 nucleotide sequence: TGTGCCAGTATGTCCCTTCGCCGCGGGAAATACGAGCAGTACTTC. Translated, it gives CASMSLRRGKYEQYF.

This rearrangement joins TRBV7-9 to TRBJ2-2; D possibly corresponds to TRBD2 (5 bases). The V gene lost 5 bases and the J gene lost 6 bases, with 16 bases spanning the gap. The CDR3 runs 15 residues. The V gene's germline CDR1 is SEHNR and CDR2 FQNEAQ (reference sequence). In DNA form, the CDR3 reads TGTGCCAGCAGCCAGCGGTCTCTGGGGTCCGGGGAGCTGTTTTTT. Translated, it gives CASSQRSLGSGELFF.